What follows are 23 T cell receptor beta chains derived from one specimen sequenced in a study of T cell responses to AZD1222 COVID-19 vaccine. Profiling relied on immunoSEQ multiplex PCR, and the TCRdb table lists in-frame clones only, not all of them. The sample comprises 75,000 to 100,000 clones, 90% of which are singletons, and approximately 24% rests with the top ten. The sample was peripheral blood, taken on day 0 of AZD1222 vaccination. The receptors originated from an adult in good health.

The DNA for the CDR3 is TGTGCCAGCAGTTCCGGACAGACAGATACGCAGTATTTT. Translated: CASSSGQTDTQYF. J is TRBJ2-3 and V is TRBV6-2 or TRBV6-3; D might be TRBD1 (6 bases). Trimming left V 4 bases short and J 3 bases short, with 8 bases between. The CDR3 extends over 13 amino acids. CDR1 is MNHEY and CDR2 is SVGEGT in the germline V gene.

The rearrangement links TRBV9 to TRBJ1-2; D is unresolved. CDR3 length: 15 amino acids. Germline CDR1 SGDLS, CDR2 YYNGEE. Trimming stripped 3 bases from V and 4 bases from J, with 16 bases between. This CDR3 is CASSGGLETGYGYTF. CDR3 DNA: TGTGCCAGCAGCGGGGGTTTGGAAACTGGCTATGGCTACACCTTC.

This chain joins TRBV28 and TRBJ1-5, with a tentative D call TRBD1 (6 bases). The CDR3 has 15 amino acids. Germline V CDR1 and CDR2: MDHEN, SYDVKM. The ends were cut back, 2 bases at V and 3 bases at J, with 11 bases in the middle. CDR3 sequence: CASSLMGAVNQPQHF. The CDR3 DNA reads as TGTGCCAGCAGTTTAATGGGGGCGGTCAATCAGCCCCAGCATTTT. Filled out from reference TRBV28 and TRBJ1-5, the complete variable domain reads DVKVTQSSRYLVKRTGEKVFLECVQDMDHENMFWYRQDPGLGLRLIYFSYDVKMKEKGDIPEGYSVSREKKERFSLILESASTNQTSMYLCASSLMGAVNQPQHFGDGTRLSIL.

The rearrangement uses TRBV7-9 and TRBJ1-1, with a possible D match to TRBD1 (6 bases). With 5 bases removed from V and 4 bases from J, the gap between germline ends came to 14 bases. Looked up from germline, CDR1 is SEHNR and CDR2 is FQNEAQ (reference sequence). The CDR3 sequence is 14 residues long. The CDR3 DNA sequence: TGTGCCAGCAGCCCCTTCGAGGGGGGCACTGAAGCTTTCTTT. Translation gives CASSPFEGGTEAFF. The entire variable domain, with the rest obtained from reference TRBV7-9 and TRBJ1-1, is as follows: DTGVSQNPRHKITKRGQNVTFRCDPISEHNRLYWYRQTLGQGPEFLTYFQNEAQLEKSRLLSDRFSAERPKGSFSTLEIQRTEQGDSAMYLCASSPFEGGTEAFFGQGTRLTVV.

The chain uses TRBV9 and TRBJ2-7, with 7 bases that match TRBD1. Germline values: CDR1 SGDLS, CDR2 YYNGEE. CDR3 length: 16 amino acids. Trimming cost V 0 bases and J 2 bases; bases outside gene matches: 8. CDR3 protein: CASSVAPGTDTYEQYF. In DNA form, the CDR3 reads TGTGCCAGCAGCGTAGCCCCAGGGACAGATACCTACGAGCAGTACTTC.

This clone was recorded once. The genes are TRBV4-2 and TRBJ2-3; D unresolved. V lost 0 bases and J 6 bases, leaving 10 bases between the germline ends. There are 14 residues in the CDR3. Germline values: CDR1 LGHNA, CDR2 YNFKEQ. The CDR3 region is CASSQESLRDTQYF. The CDR3 coding sequence is TGTGCCAGCAGCCAAGAGTCGTTACGGGATACGCAGTATTTT.

The chain employs TRBV6-6 and TRBJ1-2, with D possibly being TRBD1 (5 bases). Trimming took off 2 bases at V and 6 bases at J, with 10 bases between the two ends. The germline V gene has CDR1 MNHNY and CDR2 SVGAGI (reference sequence). The CDR3 loop spans 13 amino acids. The CDR3 spells CASSYRGGDGYTF. CDR3 coding DNA: TGTGCCAGCAGTTACCGGGGAGGGGATGGCTACACCTTC.

This clone was detected once. The J gene is TRBJ1-4, the V gene TRBV6-5, with D possibly TRBD1 on 6 matching bases. Trimming left V 2 bases short and J 7 bases short, with 8 bases between. Germline-derived CDR1 and CDR2 are MNHEY and SVGAGI. The CDR3 spans 13 residues. The CDR3 spells CASSYVRGEKLFF. CDR3 sequence (DNA): TGTGCCAGCAGTTACGTCAGGGGTGAAAAACTGTTTTTT.

The J gene is TRBJ2-2, the V gene TRBV16; TRBD1 aligns across 12 bases. With V trimmed by 4 bases and J by 7 bases, 10 bases remained unmatched. Looked up from germline, CDR1 is KGHSY and CDR2 is FQNENV. The CDR3 extends over 17 amino acids. The CDR3 sequence is CASSPPPGQGAGGELFF. CDR3 in DNA: TGTGCCAGCAGCCCGCCCCCGGGACAGGGGGCAGGCGGGGAGCTGTTTTTT.

The chain joins TRBV6-6 to TRBJ2-7, with D hard to call. The CDR3 is 13 amino acids. Trimming removed 8 bases from V and 3 bases from J, with 14 bases in between. Looked up from germline, CDR1 is MNHNY and CDR2 is SVGAGI (reference sequence). The CDR3: CASLDSQGYEQYF. Here the CDR3 DNA reads TGTGCCAGCTTAGACTCCCAAGGCTACGAGCAGTACTTC.

The chain has TRBV6-1 and TRBJ2-2; D unresolved. The germline V gene has CDR1 MNHNS and CDR2 SASEGT. The CDR3 consists of 14 residues. Trimming removed 2 bases at V and 8 bases at J, with 12 bases between. CDR3 nucleotide sequence: TGTGCCAGCAGTGAATCCTCTTCTAGGGGGGAGCTGTTTTTT. It specifies CASSESSSRGELFF.

The chain employs TRBV7-9 and TRBJ2-2, with 9 bases that match TRBD1. Germline V gene sequence: CDR1 SEHNR, CDR2 FQNEAQ (reference sequence). V dropped 3 bases and J dropped 4; count of bases not matched to a gene: 6. This CDR3 has 16 residues. The CDR3 sequence is CASSFQPTGGTGELFF. In DNA, the CDR3 is TGTGCCAGCAGCTTCCAACCGACAGGGGGCACCGGGGAGCTGTTTTTT.

The genes are TRBV24-1 and TRBJ2-2; D gene unclear. The CDR3 is made up of 13 amino acids. Germline lookup yields CDR1 KGHDR and CDR2 SFDVKD. Between the trimmed V and J ends, which lost 3 bases and 3 bases, there was a span of 4 bases. This CDR3 reads CATSDVDTGELFF. The CDR3 coding sequence is TGTGCCACCAGTGATGTCGACACCGGGGAGCTGTTTTTT.

The rearrangement uses TRBV5-4 and TRBJ2-1; TRBD2 matches 7 bases. The CDR3 length is 15 residues. Germline V gene data show CDR1 as SGHNT and CDR2 as YYREEE (reference sequence). V shed 2 bases and J 4 bases; nucleotides not matched to a gene: 6. CDR3 sequence (DNA): TGTGCCAGCAGCTTAGGCGGGAGCACGTACAATGAGCAGTTCTTC. It encodes CASSLGGSTYNEQFF.

This rearrangement joins TRBV24-1 to TRBJ2-3; weak D call: TRBD2 (6 bases). The V end was cut by 1 base, the J end by 8 bases, with 21 bases between. The germline V gene encodes CDR1 KGHDR and CDR2 SFDVKD. The length of the CDR3 is 17 residues. CDR3 amino acids: CATSDLGGEVVRGTQYF. For the CDR3, the DNA is TGTGCCACCAGTGATTTAGGAGGGGAGGTGGTACGCGGTACGCAGTATTTT.

The J gene is TRBJ2-3, the V gene TRBV7-2; D ambiguous. The CDR3 has 12 amino acids. The germline gives CDR1 SGHTA, CDR2 FQGNSA. V was pared by 4 bases and J by 2 bases, with 4 bases between. CDR3 coding DNA: TGTGCCAGCAGCTCTTACACAGATACGCAGTATTTT. It encodes CASSSYTDTQYF.

This sequence joins TRBV12-3 or TRBV12-4 and TRBJ1-1, with unresolved D. The CDR3 spans 13 residues. Deletions cut 3 bases from V and 5 bases from J, with 10 bases between. The CDR3 coding sequence is TGTGCCAGCAGTTTTAGCCGGGGAACTGAAGCTTTCTTT. Amino acid sequence: CASSFSRGTEAFF.

The chain joins TRBV6-5 to TRBJ2-1, with D perhaps being TRBD1 or TRBD2 (5 bases each). Germline CDR1 is MNHEY and CDR2 is SVGAGI. The germline V and J ends were trimmed by 6 bases and 5 bases, with 11 bases remaining between them. This CDR3 is 13 amino acids long. The CDR3 is CASRSGTHNEQFF. CDR3 DNA sequence: TGTGCCAGCAGATCAGGGACCCACAATGAGCAGTTCTTC.

This clone has only one observation. For the CDR3, the DNA is TGTGCCAGCAGCCCTAGGTCCGCGGGCGAGCAGTACTTC. Its translation: CASSPRSAGEQYF. The rearrangement links TRBV5-6 to TRBJ2-7, with D possibly being TRBD2 (5 bases). Germline V lookup: CDR1 SGHDT, CDR2 YYEEEE. The CDR3 is 13 residues long. V was clipped by 4 bases and J by 6 bases, with 14 bases between them. The whole variable domain, filled in from reference TRBV5-6 and TRBJ2-7, reads DAGVTQSPTHLIKTRGQQVTLRCSPKSGHDTVSWYQQALGQGPQFIFQYYEEEERQRGNFPDRFSGHQFPNYSSELNVNALLLGDSALYLCASSPRSAGEQYFGPGTRLTVT.

The chain carries TRBV11-3 and TRBJ2-1; D possibly uses TRBD1 or TRBD2 (5 bases each). Germline CDR1 and CDR2: SGHNT and YENEEA. Trimming shortened V by 7 bases and J by 8 bases, and 15 bases separated the two germline ends. This CDR3 has 13 amino acids. CDR3 region: CASKGREVDEQFF. In nucleotides, the CDR3 is TGTGCCAGCAAGGGGAGAGAGGTGGATGAGCAGTTCTTC.

This clone was counted once. This chain joins TRBV30 and TRBJ2-3; 12 nucleotides align to TRBD2. The CDR3 runs 16 residues. The ends lost 1 base at V and 8 bases at J; junction bases unmatched: 10. CDR1 is GTSNPN, CDR2 SVGIG, per germline (reference sequence). The CDR3 loop reads CAWSAGTSGPLSTQYF. In DNA, the CDR3 is TGTGCCTGGAGTGCAGGGACTAGCGGGCCCCTCAGTACGCAGTATTTT.

The chain recombines TRBV3-1 (or the pseudogene TRBV3-2) with TRBJ1-4; perhaps TRBD1 as D (6 bases). This CDR3 region has 15 residues. The V gene's germline CDR1 is LGHDT and CDR2 YNNKEL (reference sequence). V was shortened by 4 bases and J by 6 bases, with 15 bases between the two germline ends. CDR3 sequence reads: CASSRRLGAHEKLFF. The CDR3 nucleotides are TGTGCCAGCAGCCGAAGACTGGGGGCGCATGAAAAACTGTTTTTT.

The chain combines TRBV5-1 with TRBJ2-1, with no clear D. V shed 0 bases and J shed 5 bases, with 6 bases lying between them. This CDR3 contains 13 residues. Per germline, CDR1 SGHRS and CDR2 YFSETQ. CDR3 in DNA: TGCGCCAGCAGCTTGGGAGTGGACAATGAGCAGTTCTTC. Amino acids: CASSLGVDNEQFF.